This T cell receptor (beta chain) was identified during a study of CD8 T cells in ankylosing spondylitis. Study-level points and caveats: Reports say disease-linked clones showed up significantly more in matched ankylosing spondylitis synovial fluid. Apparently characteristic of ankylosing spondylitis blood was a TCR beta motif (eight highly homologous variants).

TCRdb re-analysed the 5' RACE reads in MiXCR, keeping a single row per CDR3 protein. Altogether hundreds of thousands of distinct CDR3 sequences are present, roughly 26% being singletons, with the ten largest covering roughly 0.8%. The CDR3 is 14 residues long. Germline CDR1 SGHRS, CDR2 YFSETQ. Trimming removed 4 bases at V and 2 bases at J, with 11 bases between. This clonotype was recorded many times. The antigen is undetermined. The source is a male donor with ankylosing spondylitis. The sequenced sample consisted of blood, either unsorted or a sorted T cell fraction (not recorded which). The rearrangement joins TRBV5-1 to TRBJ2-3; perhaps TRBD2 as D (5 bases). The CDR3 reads CASSQGRDTDTQYF. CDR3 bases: TGCGCCAGCAGCCAAGGGAGAGACACAGATACGCAGTATTTT.